These 32 T cell receptor beta chains share one sample of origin, sequenced in a study of T cells in Graves' hyperthyroidism and ophthalmopathy. TCR beta CDR3 regions were amplified from RNA. First-round RT-PCR of the TCR CDR3 relied on the HTBI primer set. TCRdb ran MiXCR on the multiplex PCR reads and lists one entry per CDR3 protein. The sample has about 640,000 distinct CDR3 sequences, less than 45% seen once; the top ten hold roughly 6.5%. The sample comprised peripheral blood or thyroid tissue (not recorded which). The receptor source for this set is an adult man with Graves' disease, either hyperthyroidism or ophthalmopathy (not recorded which).

This clonotype was recorded at least ten times. The chain uses TRBV29-1 and TRBJ2-7; 10 nucleotides agree with TRBD2. V shed 5 bases and J 2 bases; nucleotides not matched to a gene: 3. Germline CDR1 SQVTM, CDR2 ANQGSEA. This CDR3 region has 13 residues. The chain's CDR3 is CSVNSGRAYEQYF. In DNA, the CDR3 is TGCAGCGTTAACAGCGGGAGGGCCTACGAGCAGTACTTC.

The chain links TRBV29-1 to TRBJ1-3, with D perhaps TRBD1 (6 bases). V gave up 7 bases and J gave up 8 bases, with 15 bases separating them. This CDR3 is built from 12 residues. Looked up from germline, CDR1 is SQVTM and CDR2 is ANQGSEA. The CDR3 DNA reads TGCAGCGGCAAGGGGGGTGGTTACACCATATATTTT. Translated: CSGKGGGYTIYF.

This clonotype has at least ten counts. This chain uses TRBV2 with TRBJ1-6, with TRBD1 matching over 9 bases. Per the germline V gene, CDR1 is SNHLY and CDR2 is FYNNEI. This CDR3 is 13 amino acids long. The V gene end was trimmed by 3 bases and the J gene end by 9 bases; junction bases not matched to a gene: 0. The CDR3 sequence is CASSEGQGSPLHF. The CDR3 coding sequence is TGTGCCAGCAGTGAGGGACAGGGTTCACCCCTCCACTTT.

This clonotype was picked up one time. The chain couples TRBV24-1 to TRBJ2-3; 9 bases agree with TRBD1. From germline, CDR1 is KGHDR and CDR2 SFDVKD. The CDR3 sequence is 18 residues long. The V segment lost 3 bases and the J segment 0 bases; nucleotides outside the gene matches: 9. The CDR3 coding sequence is TGTGCCACCAGTGATGGCGGACAGGGGACGTTCAGCACAGATACGCAGTATTTT. This translates into CATSDGGQGTFSTDTQYF.

Concerning this clonotype itself: One end of the junction does not line up with germline, which may come from a read error. This chain uses TRBV7-8 with TRBJ2-7, with 9 bases that match TRBD1. This CDR3 is built from 14 residues. Germline-derived CDR1 and CDR2 are SGHVS and FQNEAQ. CDR3 loop: CVSSLGTGSYEQYF. In DNA, the CDR3 is TGTGTCAGCAGCTTGGGGACAGGGTCCTACGAGCAGTACTTC.

This clonotype was seen a single time. The V gene is TRBV7-6, the J gene TRBJ2-5; 9 bases match TRBD1. The germline CDR1 and CDR2 sequences are SGHVS and FNYEAQ. With 0 bases clipped from V and 5 bases from J, the junction kept 7 bases outside the gene matches. This CDR3 contains 16 residues. The CDR3 DNA reads TGTGCCAGCAGCTTAGCACAGGGGGCCCGCGAGGAGACCCAGTACTTC. This gives the protein CASSLAQGAREETQYF.

This clonotype was seen ten or more times. The chain uses TRBV5-1 and TRBJ1-3; TRBD1 aligns across 10 bases. V lost 3 bases to trimming and J lost 7 bases; unmatched junction nucleotides: 7. Germline lookup yields CDR1 SGHRS and CDR2 YFSETQ. The CDR3 length is 15 residues. The CDR3 sequence is CASSWDRGFGNTIYF. CDR3 nucleotide sequence: TGCGCCAGCAGCTGGGACAGGGGTTTTGGGAACACCATATATTTT.

The CDR3 sequence is CATSSTSYNSPLHF. CDR3 coding DNA: TGTGCCACCAGCAGTACGTCCTATAATTCACCCCTCCACTTT. The rearrangement joins TRBV15 to TRBJ1-6; D unresolved. Germline V CDR1 and CDR2: LNHNV, YYDKDF (reference sequence). The V and J ends lost 3 bases and 1 base respectively, with 4 bases between them. This CDR3 has 14 residues.

This clonotype has a handful of counts. The chain joins TRBV7-2 to TRBJ2-7; 8 positions agree with TRBD1. This CDR3 has 16 amino acids. Germline V gives CDR1 SGHTA, CDR2 FQGNSA. V trimming: 0 bases; J trimming: 3 bases; junction bases outside the gene matches: 7. Here the CDR3 DNA reads TGTGCCAGCAGCTTAGCGCGGAGACAGGGGCTCTACGAGCAGTACTTC. It translates to CASSLARRQGLYEQYF.

This clonotype was observed at least ten times. The gene calls are TRBV7-9 and TRBJ2-2; D is undetermined. Germline CDR1 and CDR2: SEHNR and FQNEAQ (reference sequence). The CDR3 has 14 amino acids. Deletions cut 2 bases from V and 1 base from J, with 5 bases between. CDR3 region: CASSLYRNTGELFF. CDR3 DNA: TGTGCCAGCAGCTTATACAGGAACACCGGGGAGCTGTTTTTT.

This clonotype has a handful of counts. J is TRBJ2-2 and V is TRBV2; 7 bases map to TRBD2. Germline V lookup: CDR1 SNHLY, CDR2 FYNNEI. The J segment lost 2 bases and the V segment lost 9 bases, leaving 6 bases of the junction unmatched. The CDR3 runs to 14 residues. CDR3 residues: CARRGTANTGELFF. The CDR3 DNA reads TGTGCCAGGCGGGGGACCGCTAACACCGGGGAGCTGTTTTTT.

Worth noting for this clonotype: This CDR3 fails to terminate in the conserved phenylalanine or tryptophan, so it likely reflects a read error. The V and J genes are TRBV7-9 and TRBJ1-1, with D hard to call. The V end was cut by 5 bases, the J end by 8 bases, with 9 bases between. This CDR3 region has 11 residues. CDR1 and CDR2 (germline): SEHNR, FQNEAQ (reference sequence). The CDR3 DNA sequence: TGTGCCAGCAGCCGACACTCCGAAGCTTTCCTT. Its translation is CASSRHSEAFL.

The V and J genes are TRBV2 and TRBJ1-6, with a tentative D call TRBD1 (6 bases). The CDR3 is 11 amino acids. The germline V gene has CDR1 SNHLY and CDR2 FYNNEI. V was shortened by 6 bases and J by 14 bases, with 11 bases between the two germline ends. The CDR3 DNA sequence: TGTGCCAGCAGAGACGGGACAACCCTCCACTTT. The encoded protein is CASRDGTTLHF.

The CDR3 DNA reads as TGCAGCCCGACAGCGACGGCCTACGAGCAGTACTTC. Protein product: CSPTATAYEQYF. This chain links TRBV29-1 with TRBJ2-7; TRBD1 might be the D (5 bases). V shed 8 bases and J shed 2 bases, with 13 bases lying between them. The V gene's germline CDR1 is SQVTM and CDR2 ANQGSEA. The CDR3 is 12 residues long.

This clonotype has at least ten counts. The chain joins TRBV2 to TRBJ1-4; D is unresolved. This CDR3 is built from 11 residues. V lost 4 bases and J lost 7, with 4 bases in between. Germline-derived CDR1 and CDR2 are SNHLY and FYNNEI. The CDR3: CASSGGEKLFF. The CDR3, as DNA: TGTGCCAGCAGTGGTGGTGAAAAACTGTTTTTT.

The chain combines TRBV7-9 with TRBJ1-3; maybe TRBD1 (5 bases). Trimming pared 5 bases from V and 9 bases from J, leaving 23 bases between. From germline, CDR1 is SEHNR and CDR2 FQNEAQ (reference sequence). The CDR3 extends over 16 amino acids. As DNA, the CDR3 is TGTGCCAGCAGCGCCCGGGGCAGGGTCCCGACCGGCACCATATATTTT. The encoded protein is CASSARGRVPTGTIYF.

The gene calls are TRBV14 and TRBJ1-2; no clear D gene. Looked up from germline, CDR1 is SGHDN and CDR2 is FVKESK. The CDR3 loop spans 13 amino acids. Trimming removed 4 bases at V and 7 bases at J, with 13 bases between. For the CDR3, the DNA is TGTGCCAGCAGCCGAGATACGGGGTTTGGCTACACCTTC. Its translation: CASSRDTGFGYTF.

The sample holds many counts of this clonotype. The V gene is TRBV29-1, the J gene TRBJ1-1, with D maybe TRBD1 (5 bases). The CDR3 sequence is 11 residues long. V dropped 7 bases and J dropped 3 bases, with 9 bases sitting between them. Germline-derived CDR1 and CDR2 are SQVTM and ANQGSEA. The CDR3 bases are TGCAGCGCCCAGGGCGACACTGAAGCTTTCTTT. This gives the protein CSAQGDTEAFF.

This clonotype was recorded a few times. The chain joins TRBV19 to TRBJ1-5; possibly TRBD1 for D (5 bases). The V end lost 2 bases, the J end lost 5 bases, and 7 bases lay between the germline ends. CDR3 length: 13 residues. In germline, CDR1 is LNHDA, CDR2 SQIVND (reference sequence). CDR3 residues: CASSISGYQPQHF. Here the CDR3 DNA reads TGTGCCAGTAGTATATCAGGGTATCAGCCCCAGCATTTT.

To note about this clonotype: Being one base from a much bigger clone, this may be a read error. The missing conserved phenylalanine or tryptophan at the end of this CDR3 makes a read error likely. CDR3 sequence: CASSLTQGQETQYL. DNA of the CDR3: TGTGCCAGCAGCTTAACACAGGGGCAAGAGACCCAGTACCTC. This rearrangement joins TRBV7-8 to TRBJ2-5; 7 nucleotides match TRBD1. Germline V gene lookup returns CDR1 SGHVS and CDR2 FQNEAQ. This CDR3 spans 14 amino acids. V dropped 2 bases and J dropped 2; count of bases not matched to a gene: 2.

This clonotype was detected ten times or more. This sequence joins TRBV7-2 and TRBJ2-2, with D unresolved. The ends were cut back, 5 bases at V and 4 bases at J, with 8 bases in the middle. The CDR3 is 13 amino acids. The germline CDR1 and CDR2 sequences are SGHTA and FQGNSA. CDR3 nucleotide sequence: TGTGCCAGCAGCCCACAGCGCACCGGGGAGCTGTTTTTT. Protein product: CASSPQRTGELFF. Complete variable domain (other parts from reference TRBV7-2 and TRBJ2-2): GAGVSQSPSNKVTEKGKDVELRCDPISGHTALYWYRQSLGQGLEFLIYFQGNSAPDKSGLPSDRFSAERTGGSVSTLTIQRTQQEDSAVYLCASSPQRTGELFFGEGSRLTVL.

This chain links TRBV5-1 with TRBJ1-2; 8 bases agree with TRBD1. The J segment lost 3 bases and the V segment lost 4 bases, leaving 8 bases of the junction unmatched. The CDR3 consists of 15 residues. The germline CDR1 and CDR2 sequences are SGHRS and YFSETQ. Here the CDR3 DNA reads TGCGCCAGCAGCCCACGGACAGGGTCGTACTATGGCTACACCTTC. Residues: CASSPRTGSYYGYTF.

This clonotype was seen a few times. The J gene is TRBJ1-1, the V gene TRBV19; no reliable D call. The ends were cut back, 8 bases at V and 1 base at J, with 11 bases in the middle. The CDR3 loop spans 13 amino acids. Per germline, CDR1 LNHDA and CDR2 SQIVND (reference sequence). The DNA of the CDR3 is TGTGCCAGTGGATTAACAGCGAACACTGAAGCTTTCTTT. It translates to CASGLTANTEAFF.

This clonotype turned up a few times. The chain links TRBV20-1 to TRBJ1-1; TRBD1 is a possible D gene (5 bases). Germline CDR1 DFQATT, CDR2 SNEGSKA (reference sequence). V lost 3 bases to trimming and J lost 7 bases, with 9 bases between them. The CDR3 has 11 residues. CDR3 bases: TGCAGTGCTAGTCGAGGGGATGAAGCTTTCTTT. It is translated as CSASRGDEAFF.

This rearrangement joins TRBV20-1 to TRBJ2-7; 11 nucleotides match TRBD2. V trimming: 5 bases; J trimming: 4 bases; junction bases outside the gene matches: 10. This CDR3 has 15 residues. CDR1 DFQATT and CDR2 SNEGSKA come from the germline V gene (reference sequence). The CDR3 reads CSAVSGGTSGYEQYF. The DNA for the CDR3 is TGCAGTGCTGTATCCGGAGGGACTAGCGGATACGAGCAGTACTTC.

The J gene is TRBJ2-2, the V gene TRBV7-2; 13 bases are a match to TRBD2. With V trimmed by 5 bases and J by 7 bases, 4 bases remained unmatched. This CDR3 has 15 amino acids. Germline loops: CDR1 SGHTA, CDR2 FQGNSA. CDR3 loop: CASSNGLAGVGELFF. The CDR3 bases are TGTGCCAGCAGCAACGGACTAGCGGGGGTCGGGGAGCTGTTTTTT.

The chain links TRBV29-1 to TRBJ1-5, with D perhaps TRBD1 (5 bases). CDR1 SQVTM and CDR2 ANQGSEA come from the germline V gene. The CDR3 contains 13 residues. Trimming pared 8 bases from V and 2 bases from J, leaving 13 bases between. CDR3 sequence reads: CSSSGGGNQPQHF. For the CDR3, the DNA is TGCAGCAGTTCGGGGGGAGGCAATCAGCCCCAGCATTTT. The whole variable domain, remainder taken from reference TRBV29-1 and TRBJ1-5, is SAVISQKPSRDICQRGTSLTIQCQVDSQVTMMFWYRQQPGQSLTLIATANQGSEATYESGFVIDKFPISRPNLTFSTLTVSNMSPEDSSIYLCSSSGGGNQPQHFGDGTRLSIL.

About this clonotype itself: Since no conserved phenylalanine or tryptophan closes the CDR3, a read error is the likely cause. DNA for the CDR3: TGCAGTGCTAGATATCCCTACGAGCAGTACTTA. Translation: CSARYPYEQYL. J is TRBJ2-7 and V is TRBV20-1; D remains unclear. The CDR3 is made up of 11 amino acids. Germline V gives CDR1 DFQATT, CDR2 SNEGSKA (reference sequence). Trimming took off 2 bases at V and 2 bases at J, with 4 bases between the two ends.

The chain couples TRBV7-8 to TRBJ1-1; tentative D call: TRBD1 (5 bases). The CDR3 covers 14 residues. Trimming left V 7 bases short and J 3 bases short, with 15 bases between. Germline values: CDR1 SGHVS, CDR2 FQNEAQ. The CDR3 nucleotides read TGTGCCAGCACCTCCGTCGGGGGGTACACTGAAGCTTTCTTT. This codes for CASTSVGGYTEAFF.

This clonotype was detected a few times. The rearrangement joins TRBV19 to TRBJ1-1, with D maybe TRBD1 (5 bases). Looked up from germline, CDR1 is LNHDA and CDR2 is SQIVND (reference sequence). The V and J ends lost 3 bases and 4 bases respectively, with 15 bases between them. The CDR3 totals 15 residues. Here the CDR3 reads CASSISTQGGTEAFF. The CDR3, as DNA: TGTGCCAGTAGTATCTCGACCCAGGGTGGCACTGAAGCTTTCTTT.

This chain connects TRBV16 to TRBJ1-5; D not certain. CDR1 is KGHSY, CDR2 FQNENV, per germline. The CDR3 has 16 amino acids. The V gene lost 6 bases and the J gene lost 0 bases, with 15 bases spanning the gap. The CDR3 loop reads CASSYVQPYSNQPQHF. The CDR3 nucleotides read TGTGCCAGCAGTTACGTGCAGCCCTATAGCAATCAGCCCCAGCATTTT. The full variable domain, in which reference TRBV16 and TRBJ1-5 provide the parts outside the CDR3, is GEEVAQTPKHLVRGEGQKAKLYCAPIKGHSYVFWYQQVLKNEFKFLISFQNENVFDETGMPKERFSAKCLPNSPCSLEIQATKLEDSAVYFCASSYVQPYSNQPQHFGDGTRLSIL.

The chain links TRBV5-5 to TRBJ2-7; D perhaps matches TRBD1 (5 bases). Trimming shortened V by 0 bases and J by 6 bases, and 13 bases separated the two germline ends. In germline, CDR1 is SGHKS, CDR2 YYEKEE (reference sequence). CDR3 length: 14 residues. Written as DNA, the CDR3 is TGTGCCAGCAGCTTGGAATTCGGCAGGGCCGAGCAGTACTTC. Translated, it gives CASSLEFGRAEQYF.